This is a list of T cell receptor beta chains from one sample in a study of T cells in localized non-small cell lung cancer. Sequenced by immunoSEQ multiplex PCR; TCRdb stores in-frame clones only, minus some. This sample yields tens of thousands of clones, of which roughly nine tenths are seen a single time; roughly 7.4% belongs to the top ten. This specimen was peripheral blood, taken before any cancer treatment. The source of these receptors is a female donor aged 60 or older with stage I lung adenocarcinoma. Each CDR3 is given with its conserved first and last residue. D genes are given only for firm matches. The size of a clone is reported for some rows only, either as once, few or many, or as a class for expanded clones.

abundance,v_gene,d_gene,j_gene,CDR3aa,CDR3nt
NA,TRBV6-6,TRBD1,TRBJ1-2,CASSRAGGRTNYGYTF,TGTGCCAGCAGTCGAGCAGGGGGCAGGACTAACTATGGCTACACCTTC
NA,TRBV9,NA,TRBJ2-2,CASSVPARAGELFF,TGTGCCAGCAGCGTCCCTGCACGGGCCGGGGAGCTGTTTTTT
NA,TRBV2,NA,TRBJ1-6,CASSDGYSNSPLHF,TGTGCCAGCAGTGATGGGTACAGTAATTCACCCCTCCACTTT
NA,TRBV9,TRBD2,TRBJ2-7,CASGSGGADEQYF,TGTGCCAGCGGTAGCGGGGGGGCCGACGAGCAGTACTTC
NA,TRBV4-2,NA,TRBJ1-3,CASSHRSSGNTIYF,TGTGCCAGCAGCCACCGGTCCTCTGGAAACACCATATATTTT
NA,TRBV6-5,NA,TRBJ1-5,CASSYRLNQPQHF,TGTGCCAGCAGTTACCGCCTCAATCAGCCCCAGCATTTT
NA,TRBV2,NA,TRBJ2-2,CASTVDLMQAGELFF,TGTGCCAGCACCGTTGACTTAATGCAGGCCGGGGAGCTGTTTTTT
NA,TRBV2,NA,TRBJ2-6,CASSETSGANVLTF,TGTGCCAGCAGTGAAACGTCTGGGGCCAACGTCCTGACTTTC
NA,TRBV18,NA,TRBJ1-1,CASSPPTGPNMNTEAFF,TGTGCCAGCTCACCACCTACAGGGCCGAATATGAACACTGAAGCTTTCTTT
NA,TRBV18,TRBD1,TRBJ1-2,CASSPGGTATNYGYTF,TGTGCCAGCTCACCAGGCGGGACAGCGACCAACTATGGCTACACCTTC
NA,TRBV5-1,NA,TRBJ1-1,CASSPQANTEAFF,TGCGCCAGCAGCCCTCAAGCTAACACTGAAGCTTTCTTT
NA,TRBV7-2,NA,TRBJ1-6,CASSPQEGRYNSPLHF,TGTGCCAGCAGCCCCCAGGAGGGTCGCTATAATTCACCCCTCCACTTT
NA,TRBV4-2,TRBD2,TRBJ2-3,CASSYGGGRRDTQYF,TGTGCCAGCAGCTACGGCGGGGGACGTCGGGATACGCAGTATTTT
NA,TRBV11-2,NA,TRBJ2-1,CASSLVGSYNEQFF,TGTGCCAGCAGCTTAGTTGGGTCCTACAATGAGCAGTTCTTC
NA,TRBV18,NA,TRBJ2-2,CASSPSVTPNTGELFF,TGTGCCAGCTCCCCCAGCGTGACCCCAAACACCGGGGAGCTGTTTTTT
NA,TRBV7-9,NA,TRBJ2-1,CASSFLPTGNSYNEQFF,TGTGCCAGCAGCTTCCTACCTACAGGGAATTCCTACAATGAGCAGTTCTTC
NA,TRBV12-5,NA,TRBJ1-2,CATRGGQGHYGYTF,TGTGCTACCCGCGGGGGGCAGGGTCACTATGGCTACACCTTC
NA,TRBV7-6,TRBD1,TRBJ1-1,CASSLTMPTGGNTEAFF,TGTGCCAGCAGCTTGACCATGCCCACAGGGGGGAACACTGAAGCTTTCTTT
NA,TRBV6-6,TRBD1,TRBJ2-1,CASSSSGTGGGNEQFF,TGTGCCAGCAGTTCCTCCGGGACAGGGGGCGGGAATGAGCAGTTCTTC
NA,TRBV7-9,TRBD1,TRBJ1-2,CASSLADRGLKGYTF,TGTGCCAGCAGCTTAGCAGACAGGGGGCTAAAGGGCTACACCTTC
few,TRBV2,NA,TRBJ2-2,CASSVLEGRGELFF,TGTGCCAGCAGTGTACTAGAGGGTCGAGGGGAGCTGTTTTTT
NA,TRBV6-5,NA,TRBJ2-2,CASSYYGVGTGELFF,TGTGCCAGCAGTTACTATGGGGTGGGCACCGGGGAGCTGTTTTTT
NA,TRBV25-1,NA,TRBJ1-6,CASLGTPGNSPLHF,TGTGCCAGCCTCGGGACCCCAGGCAATTCACCCCTCCACTTT
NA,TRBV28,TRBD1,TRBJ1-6,CASSGTGGSSYNSPLHF,TGTGCCAGCTCCGGGACAGGGGGAAGCTCCTATAATTCACCCCTCCACTTT
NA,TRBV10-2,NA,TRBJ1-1,CASSLMNTEAFF,TGCGCCAGCAGTCTGATGAACACTGAAGCTTTCTTT
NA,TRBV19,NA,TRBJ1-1,CASSIDRSGGAFF,TGTGCCAGTAGTATTGACAGGTCTGGAGGGGCTTTCTTT
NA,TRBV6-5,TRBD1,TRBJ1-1,CASSSRQGATEAFF,TGTGCCAGCAGTTCCCGACAGGGTGCCACTGAAGCTTTCTTT
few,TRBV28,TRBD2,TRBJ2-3,CASSLEFAGELTDTQYF,TGTGCCAGCAGTTTAGAGTTTGCGGGGGAGCTCACAGATACGCAGTATTTT
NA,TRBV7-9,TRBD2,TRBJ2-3,CASSRALAGGGDTQYF,TGTGCCAGCAGCCGCGCTCTAGCGGGGGGCGGTGATACGCAGTATTTT
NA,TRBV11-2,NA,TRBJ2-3,CASSSRVAVTDTQYF,TGTGCCAGCAGCTCGAGGGTAGCAGTAACAGATACGCAGTATTTT
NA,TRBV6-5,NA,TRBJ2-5,CASSSWGETQYF,TGTGCCAGCAGTTCATGGGGAGAGACCCAGTACTTC